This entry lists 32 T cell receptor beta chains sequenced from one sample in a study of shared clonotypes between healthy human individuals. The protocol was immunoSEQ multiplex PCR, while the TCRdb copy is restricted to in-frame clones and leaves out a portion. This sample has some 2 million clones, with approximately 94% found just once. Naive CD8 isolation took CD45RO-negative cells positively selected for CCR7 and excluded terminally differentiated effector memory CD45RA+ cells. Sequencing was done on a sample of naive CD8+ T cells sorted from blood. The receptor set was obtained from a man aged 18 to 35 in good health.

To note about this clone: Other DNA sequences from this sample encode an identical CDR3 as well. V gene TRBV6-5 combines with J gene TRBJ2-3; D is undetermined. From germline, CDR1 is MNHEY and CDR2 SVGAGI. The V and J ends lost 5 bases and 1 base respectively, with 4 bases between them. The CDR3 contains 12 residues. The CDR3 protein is CASSSGTDTQYF. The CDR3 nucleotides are TGTGCCAGCAGTAGCGGCACAGATACGCAGTATTTT.

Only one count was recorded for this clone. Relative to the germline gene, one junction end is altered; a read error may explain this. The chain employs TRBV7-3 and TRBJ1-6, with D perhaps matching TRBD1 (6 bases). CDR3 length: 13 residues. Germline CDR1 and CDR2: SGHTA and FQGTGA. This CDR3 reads CASSSDSYSPLHF. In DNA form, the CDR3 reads TGTGCCAGCAGCTCGGACAGTTATTCGCCCCTCCACTTT.

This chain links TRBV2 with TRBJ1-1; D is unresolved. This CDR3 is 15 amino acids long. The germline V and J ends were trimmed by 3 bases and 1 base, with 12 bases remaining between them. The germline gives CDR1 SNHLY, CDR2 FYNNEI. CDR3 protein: CASSDFGVRNTEAFF. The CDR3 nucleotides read TGTGCCAGCAGTGATTTTGGGGTGAGGAACACTGAAGCTTTCTTT.

In nucleotides, the CDR3 is TGTGCCAGCAGCTTAGCTCAGGCTCCAGAGCAGTTCTTC. Translation: CASSLAQAPEQFF. The chain uses TRBV7-9 and TRBJ2-1, with unresolved D. Trimming pared 0 bases from V and 10 bases from J, leaving 10 bases between. There are 13 residues in the CDR3. Germline V gives CDR1 SEHNR, CDR2 FQNEAQ (reference sequence).

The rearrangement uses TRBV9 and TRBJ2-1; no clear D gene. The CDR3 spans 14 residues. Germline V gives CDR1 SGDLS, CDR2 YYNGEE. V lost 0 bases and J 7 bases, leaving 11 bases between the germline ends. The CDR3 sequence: CASSVGGPQNEQFF. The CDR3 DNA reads TGTGCCAGCAGCGTAGGTGGGCCACAAAATGAGCAGTTCTTC.

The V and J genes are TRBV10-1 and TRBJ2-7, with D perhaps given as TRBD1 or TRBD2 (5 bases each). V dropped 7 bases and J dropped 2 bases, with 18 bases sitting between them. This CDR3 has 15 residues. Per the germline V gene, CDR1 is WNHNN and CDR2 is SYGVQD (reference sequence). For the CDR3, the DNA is TGCGCCAGCACTGTAGGCCAGAGAGGGGCCTACGAGCAGTACTTC. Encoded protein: CASTVGQRGAYEQYF.

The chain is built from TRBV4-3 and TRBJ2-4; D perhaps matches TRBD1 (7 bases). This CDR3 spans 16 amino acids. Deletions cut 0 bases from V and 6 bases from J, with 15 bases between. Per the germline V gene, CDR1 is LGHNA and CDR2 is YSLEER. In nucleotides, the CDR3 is TGCGCCAGCAGCCAAGATCCGGCAGGGGGAGGAAACATTCAGTACTTC. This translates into CASSQDPAGGGNIQYF.

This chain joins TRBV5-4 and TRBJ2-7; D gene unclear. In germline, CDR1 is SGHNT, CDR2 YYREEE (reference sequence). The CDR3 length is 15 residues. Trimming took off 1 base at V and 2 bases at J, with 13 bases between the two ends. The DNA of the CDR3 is TGTGCCAGCAGCTTGAACCCGGGCTACACCTACGAGCAGTACTTC. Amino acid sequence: CASSLNPGYTYEQYF.

The CDR3 spells CAWSVPTGTYEKLFF. CDR3 bases: TGTGCCTGGAGTGTACCGACAGGGACTTATGAAAAACTGTTTTTT. V is TRBV30 and J is TRBJ1-4, with 7 bases aligning to TRBD1. J lost 6 bases, V lost 0 bases, and 7 bases had no gene match. The CDR3 has 15 residues. Per the germline V gene, CDR1 is GTSNPN and CDR2 is SVGIG (reference sequence).

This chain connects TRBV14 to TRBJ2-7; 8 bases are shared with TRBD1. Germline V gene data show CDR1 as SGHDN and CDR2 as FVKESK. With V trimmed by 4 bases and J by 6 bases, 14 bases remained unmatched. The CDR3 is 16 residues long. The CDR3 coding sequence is TGTGCCAGCAGCCTACTGCAGGGGGCTCCGACTTTCGAGCAGTACTTC. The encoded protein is CASSLLQGAPTFEQYF. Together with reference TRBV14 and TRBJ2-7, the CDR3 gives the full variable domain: EAGVTQFPSHSVIEKGQTVTLRCDPISGHDNLYWYRRVMGKEIKFLLHFVKESKQDESGMPNNRFLAERTGGTYSTLKVQPAELEDSGVYFCASSLLQGAPTFEQYFGPGTRLTVT.

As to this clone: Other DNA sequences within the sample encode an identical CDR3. The CDR3: CASSPTGTSYEQYF. CDR3 nucleotides: TGTGCCAGCAGCCCGACAGGGACCTCCTACGAGCAGTACTTC. The rearrangement uses TRBV7-9 and TRBJ2-7, with 7 bases matching TRBD1. CDR3 length: 14 residues. Looked up from germline, CDR1 is SEHNR and CDR2 is FQNEAQ (reference sequence). V shed 5 bases and J 0 bases; nucleotides not matched to a gene: 4.

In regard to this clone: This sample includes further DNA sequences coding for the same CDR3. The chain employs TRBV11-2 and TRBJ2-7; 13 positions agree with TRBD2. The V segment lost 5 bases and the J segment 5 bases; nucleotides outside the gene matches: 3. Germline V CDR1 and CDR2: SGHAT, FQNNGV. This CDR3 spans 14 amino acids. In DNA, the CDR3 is TGTGCCAGCAGCCTTGGACTAGCGGGGGACGAGCAGTACTTC. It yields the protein CASSLGLAGDEQYF. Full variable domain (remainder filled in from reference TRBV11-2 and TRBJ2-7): EAGVAQSPRYKIIEKRQSVAFWCNPISGHATLYWYQQILGQGPKLLIQFQNNGVVDDSQLPKDRFSAERLKGVDSTLKIQPAKLEDSAVYLCASSLGLAGDEQYFGPGTRLTVT.

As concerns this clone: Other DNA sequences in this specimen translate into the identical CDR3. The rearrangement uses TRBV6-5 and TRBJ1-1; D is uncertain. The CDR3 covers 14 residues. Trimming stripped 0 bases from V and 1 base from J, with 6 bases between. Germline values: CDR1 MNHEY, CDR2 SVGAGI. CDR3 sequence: CASSYSGSNTEAFF. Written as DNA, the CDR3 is TGTGCCAGCAGTTACTCTGGCTCGAACACTGAAGCTTTCTTT.

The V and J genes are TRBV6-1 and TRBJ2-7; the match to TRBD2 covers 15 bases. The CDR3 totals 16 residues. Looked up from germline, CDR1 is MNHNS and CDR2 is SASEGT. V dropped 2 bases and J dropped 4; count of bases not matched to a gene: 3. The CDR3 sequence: CASSETGTSGRYEQYF. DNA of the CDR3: TGTGCCAGCAGTGAAACAGGGACTAGCGGGAGGTACGAGCAGTACTTC.

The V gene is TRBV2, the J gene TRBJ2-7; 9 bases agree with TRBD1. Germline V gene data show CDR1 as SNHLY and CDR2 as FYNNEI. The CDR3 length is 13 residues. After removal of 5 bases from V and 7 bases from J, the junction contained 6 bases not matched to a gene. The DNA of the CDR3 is TGTGCCAGCAGTCGGGACAGGGCCTGGGAGCAGTACTTC. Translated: CASSRDRAWEQYF.

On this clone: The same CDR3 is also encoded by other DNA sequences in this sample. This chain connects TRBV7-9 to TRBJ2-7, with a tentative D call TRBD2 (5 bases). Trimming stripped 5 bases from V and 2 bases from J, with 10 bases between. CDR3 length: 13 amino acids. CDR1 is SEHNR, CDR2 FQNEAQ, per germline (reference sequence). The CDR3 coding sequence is TGTGCCAGCAGCCCGGACGGGGCCTACGAGCAGTACTTC. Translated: CASSPDGAYEQYF.

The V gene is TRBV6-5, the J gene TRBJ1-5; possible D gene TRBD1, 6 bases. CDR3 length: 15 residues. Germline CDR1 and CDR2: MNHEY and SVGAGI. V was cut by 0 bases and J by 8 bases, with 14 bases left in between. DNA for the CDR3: TGTGCCAGCAGTTACTCGGGGGGGGCAGGCAAGCCCCAGCATTTT. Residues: CASSYSGGAGKPQHF.

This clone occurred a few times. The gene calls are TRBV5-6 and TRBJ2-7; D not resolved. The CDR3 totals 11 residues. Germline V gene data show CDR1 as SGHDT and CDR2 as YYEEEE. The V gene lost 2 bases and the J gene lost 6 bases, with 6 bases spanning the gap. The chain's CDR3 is CASSFLSEQYF. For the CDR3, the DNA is TGTGCCAGCAGCTTCTTAAGCGAGCAGTACTTC.

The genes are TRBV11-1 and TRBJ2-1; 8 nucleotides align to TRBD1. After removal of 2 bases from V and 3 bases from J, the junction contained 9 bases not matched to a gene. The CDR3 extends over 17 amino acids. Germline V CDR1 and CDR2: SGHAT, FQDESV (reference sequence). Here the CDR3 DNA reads TGTGCCAGCAGCTTATCAGTAGGTGGACAGGGCTACAATGAGCAGTTCTTC. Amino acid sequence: CASSLSVGGQGYNEQFF.

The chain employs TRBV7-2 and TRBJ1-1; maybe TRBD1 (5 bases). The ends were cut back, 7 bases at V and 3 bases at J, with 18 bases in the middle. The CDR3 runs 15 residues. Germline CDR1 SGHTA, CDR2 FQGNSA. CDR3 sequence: CASTAGGVGDTEAFF. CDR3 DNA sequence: TGTGCCAGCACCGCCGGAGGAGTGGGGGACACTGAAGCTTTCTTT.

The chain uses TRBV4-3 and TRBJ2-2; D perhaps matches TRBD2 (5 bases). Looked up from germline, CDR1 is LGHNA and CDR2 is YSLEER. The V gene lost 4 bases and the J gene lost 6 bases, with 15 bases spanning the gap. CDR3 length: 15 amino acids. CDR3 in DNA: TGCGCCAGCAGCCGTCTCTCGGACTTCCCCGGGGAGCTGTTTTTT. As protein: CASSRLSDFPGELFF.

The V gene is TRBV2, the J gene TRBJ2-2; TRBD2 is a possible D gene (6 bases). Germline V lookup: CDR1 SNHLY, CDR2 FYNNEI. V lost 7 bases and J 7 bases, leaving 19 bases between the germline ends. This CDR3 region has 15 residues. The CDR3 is CASKESAGLSGELFF. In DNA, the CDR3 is TGTGCCAGCAAAGAATCCGCGGGACTTAGCGGGGAGCTGTTTTTT.

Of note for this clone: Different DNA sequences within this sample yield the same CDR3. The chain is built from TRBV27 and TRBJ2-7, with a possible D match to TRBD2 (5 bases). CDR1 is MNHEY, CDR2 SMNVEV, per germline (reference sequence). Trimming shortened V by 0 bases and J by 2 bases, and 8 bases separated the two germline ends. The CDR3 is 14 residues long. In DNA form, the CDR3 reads TGTGCCAGCAGTTTATCGGCCGGGACCTACGAGCAGTACTTC. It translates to CASSLSAGTYEQYF.

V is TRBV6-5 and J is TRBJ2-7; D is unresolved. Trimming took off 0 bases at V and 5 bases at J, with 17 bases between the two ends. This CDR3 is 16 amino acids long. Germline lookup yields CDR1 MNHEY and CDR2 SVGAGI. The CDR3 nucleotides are TGTGCCAGCAGTTACTCGGTAATGACCGTGGGCGACGAGCAGTACTTC. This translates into CASSYSVMTVGDEQYF.

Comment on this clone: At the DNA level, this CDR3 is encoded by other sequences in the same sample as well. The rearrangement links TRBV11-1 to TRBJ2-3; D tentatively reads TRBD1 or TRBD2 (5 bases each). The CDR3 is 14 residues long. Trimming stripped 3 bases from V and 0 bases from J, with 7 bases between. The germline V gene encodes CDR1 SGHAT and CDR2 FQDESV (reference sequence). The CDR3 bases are TGTGCCAGCAGCTTTGGGGGAAGCACAGATACGCAGTATTTT. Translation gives CASSFGGSTDTQYF.

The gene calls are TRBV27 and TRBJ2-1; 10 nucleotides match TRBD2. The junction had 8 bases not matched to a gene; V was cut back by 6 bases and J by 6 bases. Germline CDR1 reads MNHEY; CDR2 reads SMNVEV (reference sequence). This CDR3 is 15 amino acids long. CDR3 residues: CASSWEAGGINEQFF. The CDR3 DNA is TGTGCCAGCAGCTGGGAAGCGGGAGGGATCAATGAGCAGTTCTTC.

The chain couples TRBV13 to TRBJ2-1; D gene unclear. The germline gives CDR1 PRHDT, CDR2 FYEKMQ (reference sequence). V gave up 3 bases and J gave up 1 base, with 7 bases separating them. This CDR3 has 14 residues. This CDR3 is CASSFDLSYNEQFF. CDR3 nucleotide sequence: TGTGCCAGCAGCTTCGACCTATCCTACAATGAGCAGTTCTTC.

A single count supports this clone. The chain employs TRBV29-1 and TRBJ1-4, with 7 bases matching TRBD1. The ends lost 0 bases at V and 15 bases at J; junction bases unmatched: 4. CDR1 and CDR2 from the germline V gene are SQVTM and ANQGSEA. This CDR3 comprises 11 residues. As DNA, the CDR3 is TGCAGCGTTGAAGAAGGGGGCCGATTGTTTTTT. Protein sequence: CSVEEGGRLFF.

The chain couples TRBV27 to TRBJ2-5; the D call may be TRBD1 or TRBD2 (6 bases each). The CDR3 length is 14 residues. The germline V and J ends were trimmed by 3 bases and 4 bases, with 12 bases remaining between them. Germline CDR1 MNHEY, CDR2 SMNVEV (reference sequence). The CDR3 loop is CASSFEGGGETQYF. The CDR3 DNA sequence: TGTGCCAGCAGTTTTGAGGGGGGTGGAGAGACCCAGTACTTC.

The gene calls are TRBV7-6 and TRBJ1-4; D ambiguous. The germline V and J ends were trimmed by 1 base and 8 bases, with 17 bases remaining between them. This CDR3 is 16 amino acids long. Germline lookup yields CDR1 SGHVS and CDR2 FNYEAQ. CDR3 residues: CASSLGPLHDREKLFF. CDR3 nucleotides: TGTGCCAGCAGCTTAGGCCCTCTACACGACCGGGAAAAACTGTTTTTT.

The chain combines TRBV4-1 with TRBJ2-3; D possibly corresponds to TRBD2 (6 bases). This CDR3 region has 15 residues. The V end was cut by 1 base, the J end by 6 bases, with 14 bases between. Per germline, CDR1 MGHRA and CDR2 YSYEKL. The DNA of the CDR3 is TGCGCCAGCAGCCAAGGTTGGGGGGAGGCTGATACGCAGTATTTT. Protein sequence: CASSQGWGEADTQYF.

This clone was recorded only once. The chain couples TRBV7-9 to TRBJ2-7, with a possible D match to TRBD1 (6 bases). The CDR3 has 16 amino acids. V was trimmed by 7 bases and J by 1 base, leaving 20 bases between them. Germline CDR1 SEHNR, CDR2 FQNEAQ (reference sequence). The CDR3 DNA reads TGTGCCAGCACCCCTAGGGTTGGCACAGGGTCCTACGAGCAGTACTTC. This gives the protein CASTPRVGTGSYEQYF.